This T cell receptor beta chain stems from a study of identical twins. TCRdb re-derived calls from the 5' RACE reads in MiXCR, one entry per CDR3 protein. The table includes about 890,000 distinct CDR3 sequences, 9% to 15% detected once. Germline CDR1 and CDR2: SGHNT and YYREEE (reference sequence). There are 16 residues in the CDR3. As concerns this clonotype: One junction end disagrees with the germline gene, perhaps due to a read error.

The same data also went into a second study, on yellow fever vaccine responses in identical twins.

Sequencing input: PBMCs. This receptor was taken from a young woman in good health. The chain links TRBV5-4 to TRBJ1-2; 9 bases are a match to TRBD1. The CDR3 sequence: CAISPTGGVVIDGYTF. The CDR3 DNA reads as TGTGCCATCAGCCCTACAGGGGGCGTTGTAATTGATGGCTACACCTTC.